The 20 T cell receptor beta chains below were found in one sample sequenced in a study of blood T cell repertoires in COVID-19. The assay was immunoSEQ multiplex PCR, and TCRdb's table has in-frame clones only and misses some. The sample carries some 240,000 clones, around nine tenths recorded once. Sequenced: PBMCs or T cells enriched from blood (not recorded which). The receptors stem from a woman between 40 and 55 years old who had been exposed to COVID-19.

This clone has a single count. The chain couples TRBV30 to TRBJ1-6; maybe TRBD1 (6 bases). The germline V and J ends were trimmed by 7 bases and 7 bases, with 17 bases remaining between them. Germline V lookup: CDR1 GTSNPN, CDR2 SVGIG (reference sequence). The CDR3 sequence is 14 residues long. The CDR3 region has the DNA TGTGCCTCTTACCGGGGGGCTCCCAATTCACCCCTCCACTTT. The encoded protein is CASYRGAPNSPLHF.

V and J are TRBV18 and TRBJ1-2; 8 bases agree with TRBD1. CDR3 size: 15 residues. The junction had 8 bases not matched to a gene; V was cut back by 0 bases and J by 8 bases. CDR1 and CDR2 (germline): KGHSH, LQKENI. The chain's CDR3 is CASSPPDRVPGGYTF. DNA of the CDR3: TGTGCCAGCTCACCACCGGACAGGGTACCAGGAGGCTACACCTTC.

This clone was seen only a few times. The chain has TRBV19 and TRBJ1-5, with TRBD1 identical over 9 bases. The junction had 12 bases not matched to a gene; V was cut back by 5 bases and J by 7 bases. The CDR3 is 16 residues long. From germline, CDR1 is LNHDA and CDR2 SQIVND (reference sequence). In DNA form, the CDR3 reads TGTGCCAGTAGTGCAAAATCACAGGGGGCGATGCAGCCCCAGCATTTT. Translation gives CASSAKSQGAMQPQHF. Full variable domain (rest looked up from reference TRBV19 and TRBJ1-5): DGGITQSPKYLFRKEGQNVTLSCEQNLNHDAMYWYRQDPGQGLRLIYYSQIVNDFQKGDIAEGYSVSREKKESFPLTVTSAQKNPTAFYLCASSAKSQGAMQPQHFGDGTRLSIL.

The chain uses TRBV5-8 and TRBJ2-1, with TRBD2 matching 10 bases. Germline-derived CDR1 and CDR2 are SGHTS and YDEGEE. V trimming: 0 bases; J trimming: 8 bases; junction bases outside the gene matches: 8. This CDR3 comprises 16 residues. CDR3 in amino acids: CASSLASSGSQDEQFF. DNA for the CDR3: TGTGCCAGCAGCTTGGCGTCTAGCGGGAGTCAGGATGAGCAGTTCTTC. The full variable domain, completed using reference TRBV5-8 and TRBJ2-1, is EAGVTQSPTHLIKTRGQQATLRCSPISGHTSVYWYQQALGLGLQFLLWYDEGEERNRGNFPPRFSGRQFPNYSSELNVNALELEDSALYLCASSLASSGSQDEQFFGPGTRLTVL.

The J gene is TRBJ2-5, the V gene TRBV25-1, with D maybe TRBD2 (6 bases). CDR1 MGHDK and CDR2 SYGVNS come from the germline V gene. This CDR3 comprises 15 residues. Between the trimmed V and J ends, which lost 1 base and 5 bases, there was a span of 14 bases. The CDR3 DNA reads TGTGCCAGCAGTGAATGGGGACTGTCCCGGGAGACCCAGTACTTC. Its translation is CASSEWGLSRETQYF.

There are a few counts of this clone. The chain couples TRBV27 to TRBJ1-1, with D unclear. The CDR3 contains 13 residues. Germline V gene lookup returns CDR1 MNHEY and CDR2 SMNVEV (reference sequence). With 0 bases removed from V and 7 bases from J, the gap between germline ends came to 9 bases. CDR3 sequence reads: CASSLSVSGEAFF. The DNA of the CDR3 is TGTGCCAGCAGTTTATCTGTAAGCGGTGAAGCTTTCTTT.

The chain carries TRBV28 and TRBJ2-1, with unresolved D. From germline, CDR1 is MDHEN and CDR2 SYDVKM. This CDR3 has 15 residues. Trimming cost V 6 bases and J 4 bases, with 16 bases left between them. CDR3 loop: CASRRTSSVYNEQFF. The CDR3 nucleotides are TGTGCCAGCAGGCGTACATCCAGCGTTTACAATGAGCAGTTCTTC.

J is TRBJ1-3 and V is TRBV19, with TRBD1 identical over 8 bases. The CDR3 sequence is 14 residues long. Looked up from germline, CDR1 is LNHDA and CDR2 is SQIVND (reference sequence). The V and J ends lost 8 bases and 0 bases, in that order; junction bases with no gene match: 3. CDR3 DNA: TGTGCCAGTGATACAGGGGGCTCTGGAAACACCATATATTTT. It yields the protein CASDTGGSGNTIYF.

As to this clone: A read error may produce the germline difference seen at one junction end. The V gene is TRBV5-1, the J gene TRBJ2-1; weak D call: TRBD2 (6 bases). The CDR3 runs to 16 residues. Germline CDR1 SGHRS, CDR2 YFSETQ. This CDR3 is CASSLGAGGLGNEQFF. The CDR3 coding sequence is TGTGCCAGCAGCTTGGGCGCCGGGGGTCTGGGCAATGAGCAGTTCTTC.

The chain recombines TRBV5-4 with TRBJ1-6; 7 bases line up with TRBD1. The germline gives CDR1 SGHNT, CDR2 YYREEE (reference sequence). The CDR3 contains 15 residues. V lost 6 bases, J lost 8 bases, and 11 bases stayed unmatched. The CDR3 DNA sequence: TGTGCCAGCACCCTGACAGGGCCACCTGATTCACCCCTCCACTTT. Translation gives CASTLTGPPDSPLHF.

The rearrangement links TRBV5-1 to TRBJ2-5, with TRBD2 identical over 8 bases. J gave up 3 bases and V 0 bases, and 4 bases lay outside the gene matches. This CDR3 has 15 residues. The germline CDR1 and CDR2 sequences are SGHRS and YFSETQ. The CDR3 region is CASSLGGGKKETQYF. The DNA for the CDR3 is TGCGCCAGCAGCTTGGGCGGGGGGAAAAAAGAGACCCAGTACTTC.

The V call is TRBV30, the J call TRBJ1-3; 7 bases are a match to TRBD1. Germline V gene lookup returns CDR1 GTSNPN and CDR2 SVGIG (reference sequence). The CDR3 sequence is 15 residues long. J gave up 0 bases and V 3 bases, and 5 bases lay outside the gene matches. In DNA, the CDR3 is TGTGCCTGGAGCCGGGGACAGCCCTCTGGAAACACCATATATTTT. Its protein is CAWSRGQPSGNTIYF.

The CDR3 loop reads CASSQGSQPQHF. The CDR3, as DNA: TGCGCCAGCAGCCAAGGGAGCCAGCCCCAGCATTTT. V is TRBV4-1 and J is TRBJ1-5; D is undetermined. V was shortened by 1 base and J by 7 bases, with 5 bases between the two germline ends. Germline assignment: CDR1 MGHRA and CDR2 YSYEKL. There are 12 residues in the CDR3.

The chain recombines TRBV3-1 (or the pseudogene TRBV3-2) with TRBJ2-2; 7 positions match TRBD2. The CDR3 length is 16 residues. Germline lookup yields CDR1 LGHDT and CDR2 YNNKEL (reference sequence). Losses at the gene ends were 1 base for V and 8 bases for J; bases not matched to a gene: 10. CDR3 bases: TGTGCCAGCAGCCAAGTTCTGGCGGGAGTGGGTGGGGAGCTGTTTTTT. Residues: CASSQVLAGVGGELFF.

CDR3 in amino acids: CSVSPPLLRGYTF. CDR3 bases: TGCAGCGTTTCCCCCCCCCTGCTGCGTGGCTACACCTTC. The chain combines TRBV29-1 with TRBJ1-2, with D hard to call. CDR3 size: 13 residues. V was clipped by 5 bases and J by 7 bases, with 17 bases between them. The germline V gene has CDR1 SQVTM and CDR2 ANQGSEA.

The V gene is TRBV4-1, the J gene TRBJ2-3; D is possibly TRBD2 (7 bases). Germline V CDR1 and CDR2: MGHRA, YSYEKL. Trimming left V 4 bases short and J 10 bases short, with 27 bases between. CDR3 length: 17 amino acids. The CDR3: CASSPQYTAGTIPAQYF. The CDR3 DNA is TGCGCCAGCAGCCCACAGTACACAGCGGGGACAATTCCGGCGCAGTATTTT.

This clone was found many times. The chain employs TRBV7-2 and TRBJ2-7; D uncertain. The V gene lost 4 bases and the J gene lost 4 bases, with 11 bases spanning the gap. Germline V gives CDR1 SGHTA, CDR2 FQGNSA. The CDR3 loop spans 13 amino acids. The CDR3 spells CASSSPGLYEQYV. In DNA form, the CDR3 reads TGTGCCAGCAGCTCCCCTGGCCTTTACGAGCAGTACGTC.

This chain joins TRBV7-3 and TRBJ2-1; D perhaps matches TRBD1 (6 bases). V was clipped by 5 bases and J by 3 bases, with 14 bases between them. The CDR3 runs to 15 residues. Germline loops: CDR1 SGHTA, CDR2 FQGTGA. The CDR3 spells CASSPTGWVYNEQFF. The CDR3, as DNA: TGTGCCAGCAGCCCCACAGGGTGGGTCTACAATGAGCAGTTCTTC.

The genes are TRBV5-1 and TRBJ2-3; D ambiguous. Trimming pared 4 bases from V and 2 bases from J, leaving 5 bases between. From germline, CDR1 is SGHRS and CDR2 YFSETQ. CDR3 length equals 12 residues. CDR3 region: CASSPNTDTQYF. The CDR3 DNA reads as TGCGCCAGCAGCCCCAACACAGATACGCAGTATTTT.

The V gene is TRBV4-3, the J gene TRBJ2-5, with TRBD1 matching over 7 bases. Germline CDR1 LGHNA, CDR2 YSLEER. V dropped 0 bases and J dropped 5; count of bases not matched to a gene: 6. CDR3 size: 15 residues. CDR3 sequence: CASSQDRTRGETQYF. CDR3 in DNA: TGCGCCAGCAGCCAAGACCGAACCAGGGGGGAGACCCAGTACTTC.